The 21 T cell receptor beta chains reported below all come from one sample, sequenced in a study of neurological immune-mediated disorders (dated by TCRdb to about 2019). Library preparation employed 5' RACE. TCRdb records Illumina HiSeq 2500 as the sequencer. The raw public reads went through TCRdb reprocessing: fastp at Q25, MiXCR clone calling, in-frame beta chains kept. Rows with a matching CDR3 protein are joined into one entry that keeps the most common DNA and genes. The sample data list 35,000 or so distinct CDR3 sequences, and around an eighth of these were observed just once. 25% to 30% of the sample is held by the ten biggest clonotypes. The specimen sequenced was PBMCs. These receptors all come from a woman in her forties or fifties with HTLV-1-associated myelopathy (HAM/TSP).

This clonotype was found many times. The DNA for the CDR3 is TGTGCCACCAGTGACACCGGGACAGCTACTCCCTACGAGCAGTACTTC. This codes for CATSDTGTATPYEQYF. The rearrangement joins TRBV24-1 to TRBJ2-7, with TRBD1 identical over 7 bases. This CDR3 comprises 16 residues. Losses at the gene ends were 4 bases for V and 2 bases for J; bases not matched to a gene: 10. The germline V gene encodes CDR1 KGHDR and CDR2 SFDVKD.

This clonotype came up many times. V is TRBV12-3 or TRBV12-4 and J is TRBJ1-5; D perhaps matches TRBD1 (5 bases). Between the trimmed V and J ends, which lost 5 bases and 2 bases, there was a span of 13 bases. This CDR3 comprises 15 residues. This CDR3 is CASSPPGDGNQPQHF. In nucleotides, the CDR3 is TGTGCCAGCAGTCCCCCCGGGGACGGCAATCAGCCCCAGCATTTT.

The chain couples TRBV5-1 to TRBJ2-7; 8 bases line up with TRBD1. With 0 bases clipped from V and 5 bases from J, the junction kept 10 bases outside the gene matches. CDR1 and CDR2 from the germline V gene are SGHRS and YFSETQ. CDR3 length equals 16 residues. The CDR3 region is CASSLAVRTGLDEQYF. CDR3 bases: TGCGCCAGCAGCTTGGCCGTTCGGACAGGGTTGGACGAGCAGTACTTC.

This clonotype was seen ten or more times. The chain employs TRBV3-1 and TRBJ1-1, with 11 nucleotides matching TRBD1. The CDR3 spans 15 residues. The germline CDR1 and CDR2 sequences are LGHDT and YNNKEL (reference sequence). Trimming took 4 bases from V and 6 from J; bases not matched to a gene: 7. CDR3 sequence reads: CASSLPDRGRAEAFF. In DNA, the CDR3 is TGTGCCAGCAGCCTACCGGACAGGGGGCGGGCTGAAGCTTTCTTT.

Comment on this clonotype: A read error is likely, as this CDR3 ends without the conserved phenylalanine or tryptophan. The V call is TRBV12-3 or TRBV12-4, the J call TRBJ2-6; D is uncertain. V was clipped by 4 bases and J by 2 bases, with 9 bases between them. The CDR3 covers 15 residues. In DNA, the CDR3 is TGTGCCAGCAGTTCGGACCTCCCTGGGGCCAACGTCCTGACTTAC. Translating it yields CASSSDLPGANVLTY.

This clonotype was observed at least ten times. The gene calls are TRBV28 and TRBJ1-1, with TRBD1 identical over 8 bases. The CDR3 length is 15 residues. With V trimmed by 6 bases and J by 5 bases, 11 bases remained unmatched. Germline CDR1 is MDHEN and CDR2 is SYDVKM. The CDR3 loop is CASRTRQGPNTEAFF. In nucleotides, the CDR3 is TGTGCCAGCAGAACACGACAGGGGCCTAATACTGAAGCTTTCTTT.

This clonotype was seen ten or more times. V is TRBV20-1 and J is TRBJ2-5, with a tentative D call TRBD2 (7 bases). V was shortened by 3 bases and J by 4 bases, with 21 bases between the two germline ends. Germline CDR1 DFQATT, CDR2 SNEGSKA (reference sequence). The CDR3 has 16 residues. The CDR3 nucleotides are TGCAGTGCTAGTAGGGGGGGCCTGCGGGGAAGAGAGACCCAGTACTTC. It yields the protein CSASRGGLRGRETQYF.

This clonotype was seen only once. The gene calls are TRBV7-2 and TRBJ2-1; D unclear. The end of the DNA is better explained by TRBJ2-7, so the J call may be wrong. CDR1 and CDR2 (germline): SGHTA, FQGNSA. The CDR3 extends over 16 amino acids. The CDR3 sequence is CASSTNSGGAYNEQYF. DNA for the CDR3: TGTGCCAGCAGCACAAATAGTGGCGGAGCCTACAATGAGCAGTACTTC.

This clonotype came up many times. The rearrangement joins TRBV20-1 to TRBJ2-1; 12 nucleotides match TRBD2. CDR3 length: 14 amino acids. The ends lost 6 bases at V and 7 bases at J; junction bases unmatched: 7. Germline CDR1 and CDR2: DFQATT and SNEGSKA (reference sequence). The DNA of the CDR3 is TGCAGTGCCGCTAGCGGGGGGGCCAAAAATGAGCAGTTCTTC. This translates into CSAASGGAKNEQFF.

As concerns this clonotype: A single base separates this from a much larger clone, so it may be a read error. The chain recombines TRBV3-1 with TRBJ2-3; D ambiguous. Trimming removed 1 base at V and 5 bases at J, with 4 bases between. Germline V CDR1 and CDR2: LGHDT, YNNKEL (reference sequence). The CDR3 spans 12 residues. The CDR3 is CASSQAKDTQYF. The CDR3 region has the DNA TGTGCCAGCAGCCAAGCCAAAGATACGCAGTATTTT.

This clonotype was picked up many times. This sequence joins TRBV6-6 and TRBJ2-1; 10 nucleotides line up with TRBD2. The J segment lost 9 bases and the V segment lost 0 bases, leaving 11 bases of the junction unmatched. The germline gives CDR1 MNHNY, CDR2 SVGAGI (reference sequence). This CDR3 is built from 17 residues. The DNA for the CDR3 is TGTGCCAGCAGTTACTCGCCAGCGGGGGGGCGGAGTCTTGAGCAGTTCTTC. This gives the protein CASSYSPAGGRSLEQFF.

This clonotype was counted at least ten times. The V and J genes are TRBV20-1 and TRBJ1-2; D might be TRBD1 (5 bases). The germline V gene has CDR1 DFQATT and CDR2 SNEGSKA (reference sequence). This CDR3 contains 12 residues. Trimming left V 6 bases short and J 2 bases short, with 10 bases between. The CDR3 sequence: CSATRGNYGYTF. The CDR3 DNA is TGCAGTGCCACCCGGGGGAACTATGGCTACACCTTC.

This clonotype was counted many times. The V call is TRBV15, the J call TRBJ1-4; D possibly corresponds to TRBD1 (6 bases). The V gene's germline CDR1 is LNHNV and CDR2 YYDKDF (reference sequence). This CDR3 is 15 amino acids long. The V end lost 1 base, the J end lost 11 bases, and 17 bases lay between the germline ends. The CDR3 reads CATSRADVGGGKLFF. As DNA, the CDR3 is TGTGCCACCAGCAGAGCAGACGTGGGGGGCGGGAAACTGTTTTTT.

The chain has TRBV27 and TRBJ2-1, with D perhaps being TRBD1 or TRBD2 (5 bases each). This CDR3 is 15 amino acids long. Germline loops: CDR1 MNHEY, CDR2 SMNVEV (reference sequence). Trimming removed 1 base from V and 0 bases from J, with 7 bases in between. The CDR3 bases are TGTGCCAGCAGTTTATTTGGGGGCTCCTACAATGAGCAGTTCTTC. Its protein is CASSLFGGSYNEQFF.

This clonotype was observed many times. The chain is built from TRBV7-2 and TRBJ2-1, with 7 bases that match TRBD1. CDR1 SGHTA and CDR2 FQGNSA come from the germline V gene. The junction had 7 bases not matched to a gene; V was cut back by 3 bases and J by 5 bases. CDR3 length: 15 amino acids. The DNA for the CDR3 is TGTGCCAGCAGCTTGACAGGGAATAGGAACAATGAGCAGTTCTTC. It is translated as CASSLTGNRNNEQFF.

This clonotype was picked up many times. The J gene is TRBJ2-7, the V gene TRBV2; D might be TRBD2 (5 bases). Trimming took 8 bases from V and 3 from J, leaving 11 bases between them. The germline CDR1 and CDR2 sequences are SNHLY and FYNNEI. The CDR3 has 12 residues. The CDR3 nucleotides read TGTGCCAGCGGTTTTCGGGACTACGAGCAGTACTTC. Translating gives CASGFRDYEQYF.

This clonotype appeared many times. The CDR3 bases are TGTGCCAGCAGCAGTCCTGGGGGTGAAGCTTTCTTT. Translation: CASSSPGGEAFF. This rearrangement joins TRBV3-1 to TRBJ1-1, with D possibly matching TRBD1 (5 bases). Germline CDR1 reads LGHDT; CDR2 reads YNNKEL (reference sequence). The CDR3 is 12 amino acids. V lost 5 bases and J 7 bases, leaving 11 bases between the germline ends.

This clonotype was seen many times. DNA for the CDR3: TGTGCCAGCAGCGTAGATCCAGGGGAGGATCGTGCGGCTTTCTTT. As protein: CASSVDPGEDRAAFF. The gene calls are TRBV9 and TRBJ1-1; D is possibly TRBD1 (6 bases). Germline loops: CDR1 SGDLS, CDR2 YYNGEE. The CDR3 spans 15 residues. Trimming removed 0 bases from V and 11 bases from J, with 20 bases in between. Supplemented by reference TRBV9 and TRBJ1-1, the full variable domain reads DSGVTQTPKHLITATGQRVTLRCSPRSGDLSVYWYQQSLDQGLQFLIQYYNGEERAKGNILERFSAQQFPDLHSELNLSSLELGDSALYFCASSVDPGEDRAAFFGQGTRLTVV.

There are many counts of this clonotype. The chain uses TRBV10-3 and TRBJ1-2; D unresolved. The CDR3 contains 13 residues. V was cut by 0 bases and J by 0 bases, with 2 bases left in between. Germline V gene lookup returns CDR1 ENHRY and CDR2 SYGVKD. CDR3 residues: CAISESSNYGYTF. In DNA form, the CDR3 reads TGTGCCATCAGTGAGTCTTCTAACTATGGCTACACCTTC.

In regard to this clonotype: A much larger clone differs from this one at a single base, so this may be a read error. The chain uses TRBV19 and TRBJ1-5, with 7 positions matching TRBD1. CDR1 LNHDA and CDR2 SQIVND come from the germline V gene (reference sequence). Unmatched junction bases numbered 2, after V lost 5 bases and J lost 4 bases. The CDR3 extends over 13 amino acids. CDR3 bases: TGTGCCAGTAGTTGGGACAGTAATCAGCCCCAGCATTTT. Encoded protein: CASSWDSNQPQHF.

This clonotype was seen repeatedly, ten times or more. This chain joins TRBV6-6 and TRBJ2-2, with no clear D. This CDR3 spans 14 amino acids. Germline V gene sequence: CDR1 MNHNY, CDR2 SVGAGI (reference sequence). Trimming took 6 bases from V and 6 from J, leaving 14 bases between them. The CDR3 here is CASSPANVAGELFF. CDR3 DNA: TGTGCCAGCAGCCCTGCGAATGTTGCCGGGGAGCTGTTTTTT.